The text below deals with one TCR beta chain. The data were obtained in a study of T-cell reconstitution after alpha-beta-depleted transplantation in children. During its preparation, the TCRbeta library received unique molecular identifiers. MiXCR, run by TCRdb on the PCR reads, gives a single entry per CDR3 protein. The sample consists of about 600,000 distinct CDR3 sequences, roughly a tenth of them appearing once. The CDR3 has 15 amino acids. CDR1 and CDR2 (germline): KGHSH, LQKENI. The V end lost 4 bases, the J end lost 2 bases, and 13 bases lay between the germline ends. The sequence was collected from a human donor who donated a stem cell graft to a child with acute myeloid leukemia. The material sequenced was PBMCs from the stem cell graft donor, taken from the stem cell graft. The J gene is TRBJ2-3, the V gene TRBV18; possible D gene TRBD2, 6 bases. CDR3 sequence: CASSRDSPNTDTQYF. CDR3 DNA sequence: TGTGCCAGCTCACGGGACTCCCCCAACACAGATACGCAGTATTTT.